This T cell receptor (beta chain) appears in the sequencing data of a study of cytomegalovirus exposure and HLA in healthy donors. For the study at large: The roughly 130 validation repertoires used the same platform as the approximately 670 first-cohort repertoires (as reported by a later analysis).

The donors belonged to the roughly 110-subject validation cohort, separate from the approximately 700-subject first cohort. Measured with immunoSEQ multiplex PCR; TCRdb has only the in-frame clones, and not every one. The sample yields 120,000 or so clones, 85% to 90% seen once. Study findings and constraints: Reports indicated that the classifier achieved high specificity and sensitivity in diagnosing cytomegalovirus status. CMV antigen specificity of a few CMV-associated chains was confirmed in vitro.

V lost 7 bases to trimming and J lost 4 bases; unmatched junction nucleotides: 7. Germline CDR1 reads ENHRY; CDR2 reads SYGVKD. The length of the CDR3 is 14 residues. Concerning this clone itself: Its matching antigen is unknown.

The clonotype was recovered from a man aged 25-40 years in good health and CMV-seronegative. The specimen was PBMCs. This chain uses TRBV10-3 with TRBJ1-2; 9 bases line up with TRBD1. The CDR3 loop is CAIKGTGLFYGYTF. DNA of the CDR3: TGTGCCATCAAGGGGACAGGGCTCTTCTATGGCTACACCTTC.